The 30 T cell receptor beta chains below come from one sample, sequenced in a study of PD-1 blockade in classical Hodgkin lymphoma. Assay: immunoSEQ multiplex PCR; the TCRdb copy retains only in-frame clones and omits some. The table lists some 64,000 clones, 88% of them singletons. Every single patient, without exception, relapsed after autologous stem cell transplantation, and brentuximab vedotin exposure varied. The sample in question was peripheral blood mononuclear cells (PBMCs), obtained at baseline. The receptors shown here come from a human donor with classical Hodgkin lymphoma.

The V and J genes are TRBV9 and TRBJ2-7; the match to TRBD2 covers 8 bases. The CDR3 sequence is 14 residues long. Germline values: CDR1 SGDLS, CDR2 YYNGEE. Germline trimming cut 0 bases from V and 6 bases from J; bases unmatched to any gene: 5. CDR3 residues: CASSVGRGVSEQYF. CDR3 bases: TGTGCCAGCAGCGTAGGGCGGGGGGTCAGCGAGCAGTACTTC.

The V gene is TRBV28, the J gene TRBJ1-1; 7 bases align to TRBD1. Looked up from germline, CDR1 is MDHEN and CDR2 is SYDVKM. CDR3 size: 15 residues. V lost 6 bases to trimming and J lost 6 bases; unmatched junction nucleotides: 13. CDR3: CASSLHSSQGAEAFF. CDR3 DNA: TGTGCCAGCAGCCTACACTCGTCCCAGGGGGCTGAAGCTTTCTTT.

This clone is a singleton in its sample. One junction end disagrees with the germline gene, perhaps due to a read error. This chain joins TRBV28 and TRBJ2-2; D might be TRBD2 (5 bases). This CDR3 is built from 14 residues. Germline-derived CDR1 and CDR2 are MDHEN and SYDVKM. The CDR3 spells CASTLGRNTGELFF. As DNA, the CDR3 is TGTGCCAGCACTTTAGGGAGGAACACCGGGGAGCTGTTTTTT.

This chain uses TRBV5-1 with TRBJ1-6; no definite D call. V lost 0 bases and J 7 bases, leaving 8 bases between the germline ends. CDR1 and CDR2 (germline): SGHRS, YFSETQ. The CDR3 length is 14 residues. Written as DNA, the CDR3 is TGCGCCAGCAGCTTGGAAAGGCCGAATTCACCCCTCCACTTT. This sequence encodes CASSLERPNSPLHF.

This chain links TRBV19 with TRBJ1-1, with TRBD1 as a possible D gene (5 bases). V gave up 2 bases and J gave up 3 bases, with 7 bases separating them. Per germline, CDR1 LNHDA and CDR2 SQIVND (reference sequence). The CDR3 is 13 residues long. The CDR3 spells CASSILGDTEAFF. The CDR3 coding sequence is TGTGCCAGTAGTATATTAGGGGACACTGAAGCTTTCTTT.

The rearrangement joins TRBV27 to TRBJ1-1, with D possibly TRBD1 on 5 matching bases. Deletions cut 5 bases from V and 6 bases from J, with 10 bases between. CDR1 is MNHEY, CDR2 SMNVEV, per germline (reference sequence). The CDR3 has 12 amino acids. The CDR3 loop is CASSRRAAEAFF. The CDR3 DNA reads as TGTGCCAGCAGTCGCAGGGCGGCTGAAGCTTTCTTT.

The CDR3 coding sequence is TGCGCCAGCAGCCCCATGGGAGAAAAACTGTTTTTT. Its translation: CASSPMGEKLFF. J is TRBJ1-4 and V is TRBV4-3; no firm D call. Trimming pared 4 bases from V and 8 bases from J, leaving 8 bases between. Germline V gives CDR1 LGHNA, CDR2 YSLEER. The CDR3 runs to 12 residues.

The genes are TRBV25-1 and TRBJ1-2, with TRBD1 identical over 7 bases. The CDR3 contains 14 residues. From germline, CDR1 is MGHDK and CDR2 SYGVNS. The trim removed 6 bases at V and 8 bases at J, leaving 12 bases unmatched. The CDR3 sequence is CASRYDRVLWGYTF. CDR3 DNA sequence: TGTGCCAGCAGATACGACAGGGTTCTTTGGGGCTACACCTTC.

V and J are TRBV5-5 and TRBJ2-3, with 9 positions matching TRBD1. This CDR3 is built from 18 residues. CDR1 SGHKS and CDR2 YYEKEE come from the germline V gene (reference sequence). V lost 0 bases to trimming and J lost 4 bases; unmatched junction nucleotides: 12. CDR3 bases: TGTGCCAGCAGCTTGGCTCCTACAGGGGGCGCCGGGGCAGATACGCAGTATTTT. Translation: CASSLAPTGGAGADTQYF.

The V call is TRBV14, the J call TRBJ1-4, with D unresolved. The CDR3 covers 17 residues. Germline V lookup: CDR1 SGHDN, CDR2 FVKESK. Between the trimmed V and J ends, which lost 0 bases and 5 bases, there was a span of 16 bases. CDR3 in amino acids: CASSQDRWVRGNEKLFF. The CDR3 DNA is TGTGCCAGCAGCCAAGATCGATGGGTGCGGGGAAATGAAAAACTGTTTTTT.

The chain uses TRBV21-1 and TRBJ1-1. TRBV21-1 is termed a pseudogene. The CDR3 totals 12 residues. The CDR3 loop is CASSKGGVEAFF. In nucleotides, the CDR3 is TGTGCCAGCAGCAAAGGGGGGGTTGAAGCTTTCTTT.

This chain joins TRBV27 and TRBJ2-3; D is uncertain. V lost 5 bases and J lost 3, with 12 bases in between. In germline, CDR1 is MNHEY, CDR2 SMNVEV (reference sequence). The CDR3 totals 14 residues. CDR3 sequence (DNA): TGTGCCAGCAGTCCTCTCGGAAGGACAGATACGCAGTATTTT. This codes for CASSPLGRTDTQYF.

Turning to this clone: Its ends do not fully match the called genes, so a read error is possible. The genes are TRBV7-6 and TRBJ2-3; TRBD2 matches at 7 bases. CDR1 SGHVS and CDR2 FNYEAQ come from the germline V gene. The CDR3 has 14 amino acids. This chain's CDR3 is CASSLAARTDTQYF. CDR3 nucleotides: TGTGCCAGCAGCCTAGCGGCCCGCACAGATACGCAGTATTTT.

The chain employs TRBV6-5 and TRBJ2-7; 9 nucleotides match TRBD1. Losses at the gene ends were 6 bases for V and 2 bases for J; bases not matched to a gene: 5. CDR1 and CDR2 (germline): MNHEY, SVGAGI. CDR3 size: 14 residues. As DNA, the CDR3 is TGTGCCAGCAGGACGGGACAGGGCCCCTACGAGCAGTACTTC. It is translated as CASRTGQGPYEQYF.

For the CDR3, the DNA is TGTGCCAGTAGTCAAGCGGGGGGCGGGACCCAGTACTTC. This codes for CASSQAGGGTQYF. The chain employs TRBV19 and TRBJ2-5; 9 bases align to TRBD2. From germline, CDR1 is LNHDA and CDR2 SQIVND (reference sequence). The ends lost 5 bases at V and 7 bases at J; junction bases unmatched: 5. There are 13 residues in the CDR3.

This chain uses TRBV27 with TRBJ1-2; D not resolved. The CDR3 runs 15 residues. In germline, CDR1 is MNHEY, CDR2 SMNVEV (reference sequence). Trimming stripped 1 base from V and 1 base from J, with 10 bases between. The CDR3 DNA reads as TGTGCCAGCAGTTTATACAGACCCGGTAACTATGGCTACACCTTC. Translating it yields CASSLYRPGNYGYTF.

CDR3 DNA: TGTGCCAGCAGTTACTCGTTAGCGGGGGGTTCCCACGAGCAGTACTTC. This codes for CASSYSLAGGSHEQYF. The chain has TRBV6-5 and TRBJ2-7, with 10 positions matching TRBD2. V lost 0 bases and J lost 5; bases outside the gene matches: 7. CDR1 and CDR2 from the germline V gene are MNHEY and SVGAGI. The CDR3 is 16 amino acids.

The rearrangement links TRBV4-2 to TRBJ2-7; TRBD2 agrees at 10 bases. The CDR3 extends over 15 amino acids. Germline assignment: CDR1 LGHNA and CDR2 YNFKEQ. The ends lost 4 bases at V and 4 bases at J; junction bases unmatched: 7. CDR3 DNA: TGTGCCAGCAGCCCCTGGGGTAGCGGGGGGTACGAGCAGTACTTC. The encoded protein is CASSPWGSGGYEQYF.

The CDR3 is CASTGWDGNEKLFF. In DNA form, the CDR3 reads TGTGCCAGCACCGGATGGGACGGTAATGAAAAACTGTTTTTT. The chain employs TRBV2 and TRBJ1-4, with D perhaps matching TRBD1 (5 bases). Germline V gives CDR1 SNHLY, CDR2 FYNNEI. This CDR3 region has 14 residues. The V gene lost 7 bases and the J gene lost 4 bases, with 13 bases spanning the gap.

The chain links TRBV11-3 to TRBJ2-7; D gene uncertain. The CDR3 contains 15 residues. V was cut by 0 bases and J by 3 bases, with 12 bases left in between. Germline CDR1 is SGHNT and CDR2 is YENEEA. The CDR3 loop reads CASSLDRTASYEQYF. The CDR3 DNA reads TGTGCCAGCAGCTTAGATCGAACAGCCAGCTACGAGCAGTACTTC.

This chain connects TRBV11-3 to TRBJ1-3, with a weak D call TRBD1 (5 bases). The CDR3 is 14 residues long. Between the trimmed V and J ends, which lost 5 bases and 7 bases, there was a span of 15 bases. Looked up from germline, CDR1 is SGHNT and CDR2 is YENEEA. CDR3 loop: CASSQGPAGNTIYF. CDR3 bases: TGTGCCAGCAGCCAGGGTCCTGCGGGGAACACCATATATTTT.

The V gene is TRBV14, the J gene TRBJ2-7; 9 bases agree with TRBD1. The germline V gene has CDR1 SGHDN and CDR2 FVKESK. The length of the CDR3 is 15 residues. J was trimmed by 2 bases and V by 1 base; bases with no gene match: 3. The CDR3 DNA follows: TGTGCCAGCAGCCAAGGGGGACAGGGACCCTACGAGCAGTACTTC. The encoded protein is CASSQGGQGPYEQYF.

This chain joins TRBV30 and TRBJ2-3; perhaps TRBD1 as D (5 bases). Germline lookup yields CDR1 GTSNPN and CDR2 SVGIG (reference sequence). Trimming removed 2 bases from V and 2 bases from J, with 11 bases in between. The CDR3 contains 14 residues. The CDR3: CAWSRGLATDTQYF. The CDR3 bases are TGTGCCTGGAGTAGGGGTTTGGCCACAGATACGCAGTATTTT.

The sample holds a few counts of this clone. The chain uses TRBV30 and TRBJ2-2, with 12 bases lining up with TRBD2. Germline V gene lookup returns CDR1 GTSNPN and CDR2 SVGIG (reference sequence). The CDR3 loop spans 14 amino acids. Trimming cost V 8 bases and J 3 bases; bases outside gene matches: 4. In DNA, the CDR3 is TGTGCCCGGACTAGCGGGGACCACACCGGGGAGCTGTTTTTT. Its protein product is CARTSGDHTGELFF.

The rearrangement uses TRBV7-3 and TRBJ1-4; the match to TRBD1 covers 10 bases. The trim removed 5 bases at V and 4 bases at J, leaving 1 base unmatched. The CDR3 runs to 14 residues. Looked up from germline, CDR1 is SGHTA and CDR2 is FQGTGA. The CDR3 coding sequence is TGTGCCAGCAGCAGGACAGGGGGTAATGAAAAACTGTTTTTT. Amino acids: CASSRTGGNEKLFF.

The chain combines TRBV5-1 with TRBJ1-1; no firm D call. CDR3 length: 11 amino acids. Trimming cost V 0 bases and J 11 bases, with 8 bases left between them. Germline V gives CDR1 SGHRS, CDR2 YFSETQ. The CDR3 coding sequence is TGCGCCAGCAGCTTGGAAGGTATGGCTTTCTTT. It specifies CASSLEGMAFF.

The gene calls are TRBV5-1 and TRBJ2-2; tentatively, D is TRBD1 or TRBD2 (6 bases each). The CDR3 has 15 residues. V was cut by 0 bases and J by 5 bases, with 11 bases left in between. Germline CDR1 reads SGHRS; CDR2 reads YFSETQ. The CDR3 DNA reads TGCGCCAGCAGCTTGGGCAGGGGAGGAACCGGGGAGCTGTTTTTT. It codes for CASSLGRGGTGELFF.

This chain uses TRBV7-9 with TRBJ1-1; D unclear. Trimming took 5 bases from V and 0 from J, leaving 13 bases between them. Germline V gene data show CDR1 as SEHNR and CDR2 as FQNEAQ (reference sequence). This CDR3 contains 15 residues. DNA for the CDR3: TGTGCCAGCAGCCCACTACAGCCCCTGAACACTGAAGCTTTCTTT. Its protein product is CASSPLQPLNTEAFF. The full variable domain, with the rest looked up from reference TRBV7-9 and TRBJ1-1, is DTGVSQNPRHKITKRGQNVTFRCDPISEHNRLYWYRQTLGQGPEFLTYFQNEAQLEKSRLLSDRFSAERPKGSFSTLEIQRTEQGDSAMYLCASSPLQPLNTEAFFGQGTRLTVV.

The J gene is TRBJ2-1, the V gene TRBV14; D remains unclear. The germline V and J ends were trimmed by 4 bases and 8 bases, with 12 bases remaining between them. This CDR3 is 13 amino acids long. Germline loops: CDR1 SGHDN, CDR2 FVKESK. This CDR3 is CASSLWINDEQFF. The CDR3 nucleotides are TGTGCCAGCAGCCTTTGGATTAACGATGAGCAGTTCTTC.

The CDR3 region is CASRPYDREGNYGYTF. CDR3 in DNA: TGTGCCAGCAGACCTTATGACAGGGAGGGAAACTATGGCTACACCTTC. The rearrangement joins TRBV7-9 to TRBJ1-2; 7 bases are a match to TRBD1. This CDR3 contains 16 residues. Germline assignment: CDR1 SEHNR and CDR2 FQNEAQ (reference sequence). Germline trimming cut 6 bases from V and 2 bases from J; bases unmatched to any gene: 12.